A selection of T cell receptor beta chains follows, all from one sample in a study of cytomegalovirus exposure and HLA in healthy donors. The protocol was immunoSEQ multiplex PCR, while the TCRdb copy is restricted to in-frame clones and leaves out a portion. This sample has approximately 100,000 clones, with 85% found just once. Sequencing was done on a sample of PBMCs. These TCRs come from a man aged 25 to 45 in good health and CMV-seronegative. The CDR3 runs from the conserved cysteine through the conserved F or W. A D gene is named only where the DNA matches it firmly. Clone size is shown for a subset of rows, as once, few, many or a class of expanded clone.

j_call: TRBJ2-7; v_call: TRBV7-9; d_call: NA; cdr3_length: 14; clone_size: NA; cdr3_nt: TGTGCCAGCAGTCTAAGCCGGAGTTACGACGAGCAGTACTTC; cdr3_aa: CASSLSRSYDEQYF
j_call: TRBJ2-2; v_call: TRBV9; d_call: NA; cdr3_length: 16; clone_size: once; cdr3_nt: TGTGCCAGCAGCGCGGGCTGGGGGGCGAACACCGGGGAGCTGTTTTTT; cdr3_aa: CASSAGWGANTGELFF
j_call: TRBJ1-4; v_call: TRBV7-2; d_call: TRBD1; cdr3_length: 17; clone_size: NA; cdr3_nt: TGTGCCAGCAGCTTATGGCCCGACAGGGGCGGTAATGAAAAACTGTTTTTT; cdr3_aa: CASSLWPDRGGNEKLFF
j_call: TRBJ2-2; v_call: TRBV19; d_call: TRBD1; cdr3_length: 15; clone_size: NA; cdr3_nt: TGTGCCAGTTCCGGACAGGGGGCTAGAAGCGGGGAGCTGTTTTTT; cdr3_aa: CASSGQGARSGELFF
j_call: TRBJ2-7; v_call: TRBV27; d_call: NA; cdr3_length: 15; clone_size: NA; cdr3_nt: TGTGCCAGCAGTAAGCAGGGGCTGAAGGTCTACGAGCAGTACTTC; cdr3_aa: CASSKQGLKVYEQYF
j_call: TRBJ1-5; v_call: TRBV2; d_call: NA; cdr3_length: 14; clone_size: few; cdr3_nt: TGTGCCAGCAGTGCACAAGTGAGCAATCAGCCCCAGCATTTT; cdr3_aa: CASSAQVSNQPQHF
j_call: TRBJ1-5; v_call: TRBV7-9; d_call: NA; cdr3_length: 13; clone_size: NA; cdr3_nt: TGTGCCAGCAGCTTGGGGACTAATCAGCCCCAGCATTTT; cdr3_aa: CASSLGTNQPQHF
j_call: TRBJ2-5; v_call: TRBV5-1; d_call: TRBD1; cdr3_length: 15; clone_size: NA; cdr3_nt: TGCGCCAGCAGCCGGTTCCCGGGACAGGGAGAGACCCAGTACTTC; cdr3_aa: CASSRFPGQGETQYF
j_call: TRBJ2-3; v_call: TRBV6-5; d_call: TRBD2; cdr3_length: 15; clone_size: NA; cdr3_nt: TGTGCCAGCAGTTCCGGCGGGACTAGCGGGGATACGCAGTATTTT; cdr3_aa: CASSSGGTSGDTQYF
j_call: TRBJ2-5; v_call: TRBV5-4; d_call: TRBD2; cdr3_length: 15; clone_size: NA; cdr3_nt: TGTGCCAGCAGCTTACGACTAGCGGGAGCAGAGACCCAGTACTTC; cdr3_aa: CASSLRLAGAETQYF
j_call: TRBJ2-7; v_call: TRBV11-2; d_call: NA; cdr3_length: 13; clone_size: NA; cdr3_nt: TGTGCCAGCAGCGTTGACAGCACCTACGAGCAGTACTTC; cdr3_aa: CASSVDSTYEQYF
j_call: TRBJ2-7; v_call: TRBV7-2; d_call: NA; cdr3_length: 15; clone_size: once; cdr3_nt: TGTGCCAGCAGCTTCATGGACGGACTAACCTACGAGCAGTACTTC; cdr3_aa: CASSFMDGLTYEQYF
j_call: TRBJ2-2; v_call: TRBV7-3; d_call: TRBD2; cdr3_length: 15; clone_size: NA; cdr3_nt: TGTGCCAGCAGCTTAGCTAGCGGGAGAACCGGGGAGCTGTTTTTT; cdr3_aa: CASSLASGRTGELFF
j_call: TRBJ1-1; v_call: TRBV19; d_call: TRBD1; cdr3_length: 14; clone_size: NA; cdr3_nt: TGTGCCAGTAGTACGACAGGGGTGAACACTGAAGCTTTCTTT; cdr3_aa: CASSTTGVNTEAFF
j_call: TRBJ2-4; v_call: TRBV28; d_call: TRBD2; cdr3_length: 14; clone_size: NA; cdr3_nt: TGTGCCAGCAGGACGCGGGGGGCCAAAAACATTCAGTACTTC; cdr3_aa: CASRTRGAKNIQYF
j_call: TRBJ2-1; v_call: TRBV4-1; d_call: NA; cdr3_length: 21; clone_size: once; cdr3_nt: TGCGCCAGCAGCCAAGAAAGAGGAGGACGGGGGTCCGCCTCGTCCTACAATGAGCAGTTCTTC; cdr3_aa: CASSQERGGRGSASSYNEQFF
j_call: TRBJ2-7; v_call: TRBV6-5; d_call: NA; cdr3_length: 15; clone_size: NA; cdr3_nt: TGTGCCAGCAGTTACTGGGTTTCGGGGGCCTACGAGCAGTACTTC; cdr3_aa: CASSYWVSGAYEQYF
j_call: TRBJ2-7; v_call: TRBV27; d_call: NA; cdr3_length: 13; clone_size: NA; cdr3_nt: TGTGCCAGCAGTTTGAGGGTAACCTACGAGCAGTACTTC; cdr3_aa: CASSLRVTYEQYF
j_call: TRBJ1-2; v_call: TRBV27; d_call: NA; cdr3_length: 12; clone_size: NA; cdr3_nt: TGTGCCAGCAGATCCACTAACTATGGCTACACCTTC; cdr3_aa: CASRSTNYGYTF
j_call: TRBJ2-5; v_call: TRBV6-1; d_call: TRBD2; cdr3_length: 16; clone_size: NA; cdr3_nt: TGTGCCAGCAGTGGGACTAGCGGGGGGACGAAAGAGACCCAGTACTTC; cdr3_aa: CASSGTSGGTKETQYF
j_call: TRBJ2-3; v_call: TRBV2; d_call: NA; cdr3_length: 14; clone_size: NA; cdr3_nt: TGTGCCAGCAGTGTTTTGCGGGGGCCAGATACGCAGTATTTT; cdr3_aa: CASSVLRGPDTQYF
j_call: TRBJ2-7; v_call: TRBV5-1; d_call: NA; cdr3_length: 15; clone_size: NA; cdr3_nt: TGCGCCAGCAGCTTTCGTCGGGAGCCCTCCTACGAGCAGTACTTC; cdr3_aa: CASSFRREPSYEQYF
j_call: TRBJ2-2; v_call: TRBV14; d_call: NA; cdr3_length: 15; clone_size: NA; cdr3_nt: TGTGCCAGCAGCCAAGAATCCTACCTGACCGGGGAGCTGTTTTTT; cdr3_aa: CASSQESYLTGELFF
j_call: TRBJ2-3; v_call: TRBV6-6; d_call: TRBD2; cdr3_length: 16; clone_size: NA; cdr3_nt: TGTGCCAGCAGTTCTGGACTAGCGGGATGGACAGATACGCAGTATTTT; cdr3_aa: CASSSGLAGWTDTQYF
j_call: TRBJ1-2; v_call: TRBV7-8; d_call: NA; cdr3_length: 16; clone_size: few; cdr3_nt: TGTGCCAGCAGCTTAGGTCTAGGGAGGGATAACTATGGCTACACCTTC; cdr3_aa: CASSLGLGRDNYGYTF
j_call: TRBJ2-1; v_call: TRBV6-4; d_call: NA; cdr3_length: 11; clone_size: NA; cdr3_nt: TGTGCCAGCAGTGACTCATTCCTACAGTTCTTC; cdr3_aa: CASSDSFLQFF
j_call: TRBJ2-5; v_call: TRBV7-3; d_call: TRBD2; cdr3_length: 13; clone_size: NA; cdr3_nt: TGTGCCAGCAGCTTAGGGGGGGAAGAGACCCAGTACTTC; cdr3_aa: CASSLGGEETQYF
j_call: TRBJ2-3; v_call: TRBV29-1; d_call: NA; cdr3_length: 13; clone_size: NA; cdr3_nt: TGCAGCGTTGAAACTAGGTTAATAGATACGCAGTATTTT; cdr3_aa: CSVETRLIDTQYF
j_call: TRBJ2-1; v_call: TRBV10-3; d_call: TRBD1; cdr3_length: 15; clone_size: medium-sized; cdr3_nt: TGTGCCATCAGTGAGACAGGGGGCTCCTACAATGAGCAGTTCTTC; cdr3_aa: CAISETGGSYNEQFF
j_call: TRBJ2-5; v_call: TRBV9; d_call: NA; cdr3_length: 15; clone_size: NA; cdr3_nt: TGTGCCAGCAGCCCTATCGGGACATCGGGAGAGACCCAGTACTTC; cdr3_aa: CASSPIGTSGETQYF
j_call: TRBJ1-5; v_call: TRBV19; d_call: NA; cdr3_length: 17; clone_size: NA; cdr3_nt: TGTGCCAGTAGCCCTACACCCGGGGAGGGTGGCAATCAGCCCCAGCATTTT; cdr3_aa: CASSPTPGEGGNQPQHF
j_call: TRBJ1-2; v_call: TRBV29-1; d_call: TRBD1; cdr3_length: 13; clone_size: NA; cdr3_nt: TGCAGCGTTGATGGACAGGGGGCCGGGGGCTACACCTTC; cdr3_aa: CSVDGQGAGGYTF
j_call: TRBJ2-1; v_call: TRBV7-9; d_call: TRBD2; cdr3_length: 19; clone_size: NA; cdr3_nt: TGTGCCAGCAGCTCGACTAGCGGGAGGGACAATTATTTCTACAATGAGCAGTTCTTC; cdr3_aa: CASSSTSGRDNYFYNEQFF
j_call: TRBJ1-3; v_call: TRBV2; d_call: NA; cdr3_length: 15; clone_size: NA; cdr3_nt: TGTGCCAGCAGTGGGAACAGGGTATCTGGAAACACCATATATTTT; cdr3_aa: CASSGNRVSGNTIYF
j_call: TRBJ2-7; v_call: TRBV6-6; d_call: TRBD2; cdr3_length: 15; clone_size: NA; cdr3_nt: TGTGCCAGCAGTTACTCAGCGGGAATAGCCTATGGGGAGTACTTC; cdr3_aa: CASSYSAGIAYGEYF
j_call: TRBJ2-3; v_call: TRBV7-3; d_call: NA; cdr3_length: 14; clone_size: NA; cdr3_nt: TGTGCCAGCAGCTTATTAGCGAACACAGATACGCAGTATTTT; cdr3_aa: CASSLLANTDTQYF
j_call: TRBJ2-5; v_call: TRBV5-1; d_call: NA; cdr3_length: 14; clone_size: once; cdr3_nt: TGCGCCAGCAGCCTAACTTCAGGGGTGCAGACCCAGTACTTC; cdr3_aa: CASSLTSGVQTQYF
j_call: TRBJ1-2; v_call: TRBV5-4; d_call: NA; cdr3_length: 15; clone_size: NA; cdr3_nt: TGTGCCAGCAGCGAATACAGATCCCTAAGATATGGCTACACCTTC; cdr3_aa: CASSEYRSLRYGYTF
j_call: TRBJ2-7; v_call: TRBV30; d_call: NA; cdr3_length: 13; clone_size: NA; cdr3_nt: TGTGCCTGGAGTGTAATGGCCAACTACGAGCAGTACTTC; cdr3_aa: CAWSVMANYEQYF
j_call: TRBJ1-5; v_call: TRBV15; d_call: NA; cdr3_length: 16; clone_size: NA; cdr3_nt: TGTGCCACCAGCAGAGATCGCGGTATGTACAATCAGCCCCAGCATTTT; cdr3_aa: CATSRDRGMYNQPQHF
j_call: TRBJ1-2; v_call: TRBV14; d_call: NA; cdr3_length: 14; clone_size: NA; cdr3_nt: TGTGCCAGCAGCCAACTCGCGGCTAACTATGGCTACACCTTC; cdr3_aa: CASSQLAANYGYTF
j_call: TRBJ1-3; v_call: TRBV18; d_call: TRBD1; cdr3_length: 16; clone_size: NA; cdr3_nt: TGTGCCAGCTCACCACCTTCCGGGACAGCTGGAGACACCATATATTTT; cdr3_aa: CASSPPSGTAGDTIYF